The 21 T cell receptor beta chains in this list originate from one sample, sequenced in a study of type 1 regulatory T cells. TCRdb called the reads again in MiXCR, with one record for every CDR3 protein. This repertoire shows some 100,000 distinct CDR3 sequences, less than 40% found once; its top ten account for 2% to 2.5%. The sequencing input was CD4+ T cells, either the whole sample or a sorted fraction (not recorded which). The origin of the receptors is a human donor in good health.

V gene TRBV29-1 combines with J gene TRBJ1-1, with a tentative D call TRBD1 (5 bases). In germline, CDR1 is SQVTM, CDR2 ANQGSEA. The CDR3 is 12 amino acids. V was trimmed by 2 bases and J by 5 bases, leaving 9 bases between them. CDR3 amino acids: CSVENPGTEAFF. CDR3 nucleotides: TGCAGCGTTGAAAACCCAGGGACTGAAGCTTTCTTT.

J is TRBJ2-7 and V is TRBV9; 7 positions match TRBD1. CDR3 size: 15 residues. The V gene's germline CDR1 is SGDLS and CDR2 YYNGEE. J gave up 0 bases and V 0 bases, and 3 bases lay outside the gene matches. The CDR3 DNA is TGTGCCAGCAGCGTAGCGACAGGGAGCTCCTACGAGCAGTACTTC. Residues: CASSVATGSSYEQYF.

CDR3 sequence (DNA): TGCAGTGCGACTGGGACAGGGGCCAGGGGGACCCAGTACTTC. It is translated as CSATGTGARGTQYF. The chain combines TRBV20-1 with TRBJ2-5, with 10 bases lining up with TRBD1. The CDR3 is 14 residues long. The trim removed 6 bases at V and 7 bases at J, leaving 11 bases unmatched. CDR1 and CDR2 (germline): DFQATT, SNEGSKA (reference sequence).

This clonotype was seen a few times. The CDR3 loop reads CASSLEPTGAAVGETQYF. The CDR3 DNA sequence: TGCGCCAGCAGCTTGGAGCCGACAGGGGCGGCAGTGGGGGAGACCCAGTACTTC. This chain links TRBV5-1 with TRBJ2-5; 8 bases are a match to TRBD1. The CDR3 has 18 residues. Germline loops: CDR1 SGHRS, CDR2 YFSETQ. With 0 bases clipped from V and 5 bases from J, the junction kept 15 bases outside the gene matches.

The V gene is TRBV10-3, the J gene TRBJ2-1; D call uncertain. V lost 2 bases and J 6 bases, leaving 5 bases between the germline ends. Germline V lookup: CDR1 ENHRY, CDR2 SYGVKD. The CDR3 is made up of 12 amino acids. In nucleotides, the CDR3 is TGTGCCATCAGTGAGACTGTCAATGAGCAGTTCTTC. Its protein product is CAISETVNEQFF.

V gene TRBV7-9 combines with J gene TRBJ1-3; D not resolved. The germline gives CDR1 SEHNR, CDR2 FQNEAQ (reference sequence). This CDR3 region has 13 residues. The germline V and J ends were trimmed by 1 base and 5 bases, with 6 bases remaining between them. The CDR3 region has the DNA TGTGCCAGCAGCTTAGTCAGCCGAAACACCATATATTTT. Translation gives CASSLVSRNTIYF.

V is TRBV7-3 and J is TRBJ2-7; TRBD1 matches 10 bases. Per germline, CDR1 SGHTA and CDR2 FQGTGA. This CDR3 contains 16 residues. The V segment lost 2 bases and the J segment 4 bases; nucleotides outside the gene matches: 8. Here the CDR3 reads CASSLSLDRGLYEQYF. As DNA, the CDR3 is TGTGCCAGCAGCTTATCTCTCGACAGGGGGCTATACGAGCAGTACTTC.

The chain couples TRBV5-6 to TRBJ2-1; the D gene is possibly TRBD1 (6 bases). The V and J ends lost 4 bases and 0 bases respectively, with 11 bases between them. The CDR3 length is 15 residues. The germline gives CDR1 SGHDT, CDR2 YYEEEE. CDR3 coding DNA: TGTGCCAGCAGCGTATTACAGGGCTCCTACAATGAGCAGTTCTTC. Translation: CASSVLQGSYNEQFF.

This clonotype was seen many times. This rearrangement joins TRBV5-1 to TRBJ2-3; D not resolved. Per the germline V gene, CDR1 is SGHRS and CDR2 is YFSETQ. The CDR3 is 13 amino acids. V lost 1 base and J 6 bases, leaving 9 bases between the germline ends. The CDR3 DNA follows: TGCGCCAGCAGCTTGCTATCCGGTGATACGCAGTATTTT. It specifies CASSLLSGDTQYF.

The V call is TRBV28, the J call TRBJ2-5; either TRBD1 or TRBD2 may supply D (5 bases each). Germline V gene sequence: CDR1 MDHEN, CDR2 SYDVKM. The CDR3 extends over 13 amino acids. V lost 4 bases and J lost 4, with 10 bases in between. CDR3 loop: CASSSGTLETQYF. The CDR3 DNA follows: TGTGCCAGCAGTTCCGGGACGCTAGAGACCCAGTACTTC.

On this clonotype itself: Relative to the germline gene, one junction end is altered; a read error may explain this. DNA for the CDR3: TGTGTCAGCAGTGAACCTAGCGGGAGGGATCGGTACGAGCAGTACTTC. Translated: CVSSEPSGRDRYEQYF. The rearrangement joins TRBV25-1 to TRBJ2-7; 12 bases map to TRBD2. This CDR3 is built from 16 residues. The germline V gene has CDR1 MGHDK and CDR2 SYGVNS.

This clonotype was recorded a few times. V usage is TRBV20-1 and J usage is TRBJ2-3; TRBD1 might be the D (6 bases). Germline CDR1 reads DFQATT; CDR2 reads SNEGSKA (reference sequence). Trimming stripped 7 bases from V and 1 base from J, with 9 bases between. The CDR3 contains 12 residues. CDR3 sequence (DNA): TGCAGTGGTTCAGGGGGCACAGATACGCAGTATTTT. Translated, it gives CSGSGGTDTQYF.

The chain carries TRBV7-3 and TRBJ2-1; TRBD2 is a possible D gene (7 bases). CDR3 length: 15 amino acids. Germline V gene data show CDR1 as SGHTA and CDR2 as FQGTGA. V dropped 5 bases and J dropped 4 bases, with 15 bases sitting between them. The CDR3 here is CASSPGRGQYNEQFF. The DNA for the CDR3 is TGTGCCAGCAGCCCCGGGCGGGGGCAATACAATGAGCAGTTCTTC.

The V call is TRBV7-9, the J call TRBJ2-5; no clear D. In germline, CDR1 is SEHNR, CDR2 FQNEAQ (reference sequence). CDR3 length equals 13 residues. V dropped 5 bases and J dropped 3 bases, with 10 bases sitting between them. The CDR3 sequence: CASSPPAKETQYF. CDR3 nucleotides: TGTGCCAGCAGCCCCCCTGCTAAAGAGACCCAGTACTTC.

The chain has TRBV5-1 and TRBJ2-1; a weak D match, TRBD2 (5 bases). The V gene lost 0 bases and the J gene lost 10 bases, with 14 bases spanning the gap. The germline V gene has CDR1 SGHRS and CDR2 YFSETQ. CDR3 length: 14 amino acids. CDR3 sequence (DNA): TGCGCCAGCAGCTTGGTTTCGAGTAGCGAAGAGCAGTTCTTC. The encoded protein is CASSLVSSSEEQFF.

This clonotype was counted between two and nine times. The V call is TRBV7-8, the J call TRBJ2-1, with TRBD2 matching 7 bases. Germline CDR1 and CDR2: SGHVS and FQNEAQ. There are 14 residues in the CDR3. V lost 7 bases, J lost 7 bases, and 10 bases stayed unmatched. The CDR3 here is CASNWLAELNEQFF. Here the CDR3 DNA reads TGTGCCAGCAATTGGCTAGCGGAACTTAATGAGCAGTTCTTC.

This clonotype was seen a handful of times. V is TRBV15 and J is TRBJ2-5; 10 bases line up with TRBD1. CDR1 is LNHNV, CDR2 YYDKDF, per germline (reference sequence). The CDR3 contains 14 residues. V lost 4 bases and J lost 4; bases outside the gene matches: 3. The CDR3 sequence is CATSTRTGGETQYF. Here the CDR3 DNA reads TGTGCCACCAGCACGCGGACAGGGGGAGAGACCCAGTACTTC.

V is TRBV7-2 and J is TRBJ2-7; 7 nucleotides match TRBD2. This CDR3 spans 15 amino acids. The germline V gene encodes CDR1 SGHTA and CDR2 FQGNSA. The V gene end was trimmed by 5 bases and the J gene end by 5 bases; junction bases not matched to a gene: 12. DNA for the CDR3: TGTGCCAGCAGCCGCCCGTCCAGCGGGACCGACGAGCAGTACTTC. This sequence encodes CASSRPSSGTDEQYF.

This clonotype has more than one count but fewer than ten. V usage is TRBV7-9 and J usage is TRBJ2-5; the D gene is possibly TRBD2 (6 bases). CDR3 length: 16 residues. Deletions cut 5 bases from V and 4 bases from J, with 20 bases between. Germline assignment: CDR1 SEHNR and CDR2 FQNEAQ (reference sequence). The CDR3 spells CASSAFRAPAGETQYF. CDR3 coding DNA: TGTGCCAGCAGCGCCTTCCGGGCCCCAGCGGGAGAGACCCAGTACTTC.

CDR3 protein: CSARARSGSSTDTQYF. Written as DNA, the CDR3 is TGCAGTGCTAGAGCCCGGTCGGGTTCTAGCACAGATACGCAGTATTTT. This rearrangement joins TRBV20-1 to TRBJ2-3; D remains unclear. With 1 base removed from V and 0 bases from J, the gap between germline ends came to 14 bases. There are 16 residues in the CDR3. Germline CDR1 reads DFQATT; CDR2 reads SNEGSKA (reference sequence).

The V and J genes are TRBV14 and TRBJ1-2; 7 bases match TRBD1. This CDR3 comprises 15 residues. Germline V gene data show CDR1 as SGHDN and CDR2 as FVKESK. The junction had 7 bases not matched to a gene; V was cut back by 1 base and J by 5 bases. The CDR3 reads CASSQGQGVGYGYTF. CDR3 in DNA: TGTGCCAGCAGCCAAGGACAGGGTGTAGGTTATGGCTACACCTTC.